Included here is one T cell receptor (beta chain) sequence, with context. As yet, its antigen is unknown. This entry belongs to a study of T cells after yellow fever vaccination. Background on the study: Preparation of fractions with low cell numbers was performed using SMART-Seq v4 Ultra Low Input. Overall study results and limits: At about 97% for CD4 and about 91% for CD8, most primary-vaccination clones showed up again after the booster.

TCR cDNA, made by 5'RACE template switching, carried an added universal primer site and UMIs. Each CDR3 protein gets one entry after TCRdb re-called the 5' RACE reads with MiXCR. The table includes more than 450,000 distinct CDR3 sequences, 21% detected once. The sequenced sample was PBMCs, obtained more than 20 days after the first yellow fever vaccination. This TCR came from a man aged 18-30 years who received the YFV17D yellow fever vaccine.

CDR3 sequence: CSARDTLRGRTDTQYF. CDR3 DNA sequence: TGCAGTGCTAGAGATACACTAAGGGGGCGCACAGATACGCAGTATTTT. The V call is TRBV20-1, the J call TRBJ2-3; TRBD1 matches 7 bases. The CDR3 is made up of 16 amino acids. CDR1 DFQATT and CDR2 SNEGSKA come from the germline V gene (reference sequence). V was pared by 0 bases and J by 1 base, with 7 bases of the junction left unmatched.